Listed here are 20 T cell receptor beta chains from one sample, sequenced in a study of blood T cell repertoires in COVID-19 (TCRdb year 2020). Library generation was performed with the immunoSEQ multiplex PCR assay. The source is immuneACCESS, and TCRdb retained only in-frame sequences with V and J called. Part of the clones is not carried over; for the studies checked, unresolved V genes explain less than half of this, and the remainder is unexplained. The sample table holds fewer than 150,000 clones, of which roughly four fifths were seen once. 13% of the sample lies in the top ten. Sequencing was carried out using peripheral blood. Receptors originate from a human donor in a cohort sampled during active COVID-19.

This rearrangement joins TRBV5-1 to TRBJ1-6, with 9 bases that match TRBD1. This CDR3 has 15 residues. The germline V gene encodes CDR1 SGHRS and CDR2 YFSETQ. The V and J ends lost 0 bases and 6 bases, in that order; junction bases with no gene match: 1. The chain's CDR3 is CASSLGDRANSPLHF. CDR3 coding DNA: TGCGCCAGCAGCTTGGGGGACAGGGCTAATTCACCCCTCCACTTT.

The V and J genes are TRBV19 and TRBJ1-5; 7 bases map to TRBD1. V shed 4 bases and J 0 bases; nucleotides not matched to a gene: 3. Germline CDR1 LNHDA, CDR2 SQIVND (reference sequence). This CDR3 is 15 amino acids long. CDR3 coding DNA: TGTGCCAGTAGTACGGGGACAGTTAGCAATCAGCCCCAGCATTTT. Its translation: CASSTGTVSNQPQHF. The full variable domain, its missing parts supplied by reference TRBV19 and TRBJ1-5, is DGGITQSPKYLFRKEGQNVTLSCEQNLNHDAMYWYRQDPGQGLRLIYYSQIVNDFQKGDIAEGYSVSREKKESFPLTVTSAQKNPTAFYLCASSTGTVSNQPQHFGDGTRLSIL.

The genes are TRBV4-2 and TRBJ1-2; no reliable D call. The CDR3 consists of 15 residues. Trimming removed 1 base from V and 3 bases from J, with 12 bases in between. CDR1 and CDR2 (germline): LGHNA, YNFKEQ. This CDR3 reads CASSQAQSEYYGYTF. CDR3 bases: TGTGCCAGCAGCCAAGCTCAATCGGAGTACTATGGCTACACCTTC.

This clone was seen a few times. This sequence joins TRBV19 and TRBJ2-3, with D perhaps matching TRBD2 (6 bases). Germline V gene sequence: CDR1 LNHDA, CDR2 SQIVND (reference sequence). The CDR3 loop spans 17 amino acids. Trimming shortened V by 7 bases and J by 3 bases, and 23 bases separated the two germline ends. Written as DNA, the CDR3 is TGTGCCAGTACCGCCACAACCTTAGCGGCGGGAACAGATACGCAGTATTTT. Protein: CASTATTLAAGTDTQYF.

A few counts support this clone. The CDR3, as DNA: TGTGCCAGCAGCTTAGCGCGGTCGAGGGAGCAGTTCTTC. Protein product: CASSLARSREQFF. The J gene is TRBJ2-1, the V gene TRBV7-6; D gene unclear. The CDR3 is 13 amino acids. Germline V gene data show CDR1 as SGHVS and CDR2 as FNYEAQ. V lost 0 bases and J 10 bases, leaving 10 bases between the germline ends.

This sequence joins TRBV5-4 and TRBJ1-6; possible D gene TRBD1, 6 bases. The CDR3 is 14 amino acids. The V end lost 0 bases, the J end lost 9 bases, and 10 bases lay between the germline ends. Germline assignment: CDR1 SGHNT and CDR2 YYREEE (reference sequence). CDR3 in amino acids: CASSLEMGASPLHF. The CDR3 coding sequence is TGTGCCAGCAGCTTGGAGATGGGGGCTTCACCCCTCCACTTT.

The chain links TRBV19 to TRBJ1-1; 11 nucleotides match TRBD1. V trimming: 10 bases; J trimming: 5 bases; junction bases outside the gene matches: 6. CDR1 is LNHDA, CDR2 SQIVND, per germline (reference sequence). This CDR3 is 13 amino acids long. As DNA, the CDR3 is TGTGCCACTTCGGACAGGGGGCGGACTGAAGCTTTCTTT. This codes for CATSDRGRTEAFF.

A few counts support this clone. The genes are TRBV10-1 and TRBJ1-1; D gene uncertain. CDR1 is WNHNN and CDR2 is SYGVQD in the germline V gene (reference sequence). Trimming took 3 bases from V and 0 from J, leaving 5 bases between them. The CDR3 has 13 residues. As DNA, the CDR3 is TGCGCCAGCAGTGACGACTTGAACACTGAAGCTTTCTTT. Translating it yields CASSDDLNTEAFF.

The V call is TRBV12-3 or TRBV12-4, the J call TRBJ1-2; weak D call: TRBD1 (6 bases). The germline V and J ends were trimmed by 1 base and 8 bases, with 8 bases remaining between them. The CDR3 loop spans 12 amino acids. As DNA, the CDR3 is TGTGCCAGCAGTTTAGAACAGGGAGGCTACACCTTC. This translates into CASSLEQGGYTF.

The V call is TRBV30, the J call TRBJ1-4; D not certain. The CDR3 runs 13 residues. Germline V gene sequence: CDR1 GTSNPN, CDR2 SVGIG (reference sequence). Deletions cut 4 bases from V and 5 bases from J, with 11 bases between. The CDR3 region is CAWNGRLNEKLFF. The CDR3 DNA sequence: TGTGCCTGGAACGGCCGACTAAATGAAAAACTGTTTTTT.

The chain carries TRBV11-2 and TRBJ2-7; a weak D match, TRBD1 (6 bases). V was shortened by 4 bases and J by 3 bases, with 10 bases between the two germline ends. CDR3 length: 13 residues. CDR1 is SGHAT, CDR2 FQNNGV, per germline. The CDR3 DNA follows: TGTGCCAGCAGCTATTTACAGGGCTACGAGCAGTACTTC. It is translated as CASSYLQGYEQYF.

V is TRBV3-1 (or the pseudogene TRBV3-2) and J is TRBJ1-2; D may be TRBD1 (5 bases). Trimming left V 3 bases short and J 4 bases short, with 12 bases between. Per germline, CDR1 LGHDT and CDR2 YNNKEL (reference sequence). This CDR3 spans 14 amino acids. In DNA form, the CDR3 reads TGTGCCAGCAGCCAGCCGGGGGTGGGCTATGGCTACACCTTC. It encodes CASSQPGVGYGYTF.

V is TRBV11-2 and J is TRBJ2-2, with D possibly matching TRBD1 (6 bases). The ends were cut back, 6 bases at V and 7 bases at J, with 12 bases in the middle. The CDR3 loop spans 13 amino acids. Per germline, CDR1 SGHAT and CDR2 FQNNGV. Here the CDR3 DNA reads TGTGCCAGCAGGGCAGGGGTTAACGGGGAGCTGTTTTTT. It translates to CASRAGVNGELFF.

The gene calls are TRBV19 and TRBJ2-3; the D is unclear. This CDR3 contains 14 residues. Germline CDR1 LNHDA, CDR2 SQIVND (reference sequence). V was cut by 3 bases and J by 4 bases, with 11 bases left in between. In nucleotides, the CDR3 is TGTGCCAGTAGTATCGCGATGAGTCCAGATACGCAGTATTTT. This gives the protein CASSIAMSPDTQYF. The full variable domain, with the rest looked up from reference TRBV19 and TRBJ2-3, is DGGITQSPKYLFRKEGQNVTLSCEQNLNHDAMYWYRQDPGQGLRLIYYSQIVNDFQKGDIAEGYSVSREKKESFPLTVTSAQKNPTAFYLCASSIAMSPDTQYFGPGTRLTVL.

The chain is built from TRBV19 and TRBJ1-6; TRBD1 agrees at 8 bases. J lost 7 bases, V lost 7 bases, and 9 bases had no gene match. This CDR3 is built from 15 residues. Germline V gives CDR1 LNHDA, CDR2 SQIVND (reference sequence). CDR3 DNA sequence: TGTGCCAGTACTCGACAGGGGTTGAGAAATTCACCCCTCCACTTT. This translates into CASTRQGLRNSPLHF. Using reference TRBV19 and TRBJ1-6 for the parts outside the CDR3, the full variable domain is DGGITQSPKYLFRKEGQNVTLSCEQNLNHDAMYWYRQDPGQGLRLIYYSQIVNDFQKGDIAEGYSVSREKKESFPLTVTSAQKNPTAFYLCASTRQGLRNSPLHFGNGTRLTVT.

This clone appeared once. V gene TRBV5-1 combines with J gene TRBJ2-5; 7 bases fit TRBD1. The length of the CDR3 is 14 residues. Germline V CDR1 and CDR2: SGHRS, YFSETQ. The junction had 8 bases not matched to a gene; V was cut back by 4 bases and J by 5 bases. The CDR3 DNA follows: TGCGCCAGCAGCCCCTCAGGGGGACCGGAGACCCAGTACTTC. It codes for CASSPSGGPETQYF. Complete variable domain (other parts from reference TRBV5-1 and TRBJ2-5): KAGVTQTPRYLIKTRGQQVTLSCSPISGHRSVSWYQQTPGQGLQFLFEYFSETQRNKGNFPGRFSGRQFSNSRSEMNVSTLELGDSALYLCASSPSGGPETQYFGPGTRLLVL.

J is TRBJ2-3 and V is TRBV18, with 10 bases that match TRBD2. The V and J ends lost 3 bases and 2 bases, in that order; junction bases with no gene match: 5. Germline assignment: CDR1 KGHSH and CDR2 LQKENI. The CDR3 has 16 amino acids. CDR3 region: CASSPFSGGTTDTQYF. As DNA, the CDR3 is TGTGCCAGCTCACCGTTTAGCGGGGGGACCACAGATACGCAGTATTTT.

This chain joins TRBV29-1 and TRBJ2-7; 10 bases match TRBD1. V shed 0 bases, J shed 0 bases, and the junction held 2 bases outside the gene matches. This CDR3 is built from 15 residues. Germline V lookup: CDR1 SQVTM, CDR2 ANQGSEA. CDR3 region: CSVEDGQGDSYEQYF. CDR3 in DNA: TGCAGCGTTGAAGATGGACAGGGGGACTCCTACGAGCAGTACTTC.

This clone was observed a handful of times. V and J are TRBV5-1 and TRBJ2-1, with 12 bases matching TRBD2. This CDR3 spans 17 amino acids. Trimming removed 4 bases from V and 6 bases from J; junction bases left unmatched: 11. Germline lookup yields CDR1 SGHRS and CDR2 YFSETQ. CDR3 sequence: CASSPSPLAGGFNEQFF. As DNA, the CDR3 is TGCGCCAGCAGCCCCTCCCCCCTAGCGGGGGGGTTCAATGAGCAGTTCTTC.

The chain couples TRBV3-1 (or the pseudogene TRBV3-2) to TRBJ2-7; a weak D match, TRBD1 (5 bases). Germline V gene data show CDR1 as LGHDT and CDR2 as YNNKEL (reference sequence). V gave up 1 base and J gave up 6 bases, with 7 bases separating them. The CDR3 spans 12 residues. CDR3: CASSQVRAEQYF. For the CDR3, the DNA is TGTGCCAGCAGCCAAGTCAGGGCCGAGCAGTACTTC.